This T cell receptor beta chain was sequenced during a study of radiotherapy plus CTLA-4 blockade in lung cancer. The V gene's germline CDR1 is KGHSH and CDR2 LQKENI. This CDR3 contains 13 residues. Only in-frame clones appear in the TCRdb table, and some are missing; sequencing was by immunoSEQ multiplex PCR. The sample holds over 50,000 clones, 70% to 85% seen once. This clone appeared a few times. A read error may produce the germline difference seen at one junction end. The source is a human donor with non-small cell lung cancer who had a complete response to radiotherapy plus ipilimumab. Sequences were derived from peripheral blood, sampled from a patient treated with radiotherapy plus ipilimumab. This chain connects TRBV18 to TRBJ1-2, with 8 bases that match TRBD1. In nucleotides, the CDR3 is TGTGTCAGCTCACCAGGGGGCTTCTATGGCTACACCTTC. Translating gives CVSSPGGFYGYTF.